Presented here are 27 T cell receptor beta chains from one specimen sequenced in a study of somatic mutations in cytotoxic T cells in rheumatoid arthritis. Produced via immunoSEQ multiplex PCR; TCRdb's table is partial and in-frame only. The sample holds about 19,000 clones; 70% to 90% are singletons and the top ten take more than 12%. Material: CD8+ T cells sorted from blood. The origin of the receptors is an adult with rheumatoid arthritis.

This clone was recorded a few times. The genes are TRBV9 and TRBJ2-2; D unresolved. The germline V gene encodes CDR1 SGDLS and CDR2 YYNGEE. The V gene lost 0 bases and the J gene lost 0 bases, with 9 bases spanning the gap. The CDR3 has 16 amino acids. The CDR3 nucleotides read TGTGCCAGCAGCGTAGGCCCGTACCCGAACACCGGGGAGCTGTTTTTT. It specifies CASSVGPYPNTGELFF. Supplemented by reference TRBV9 and TRBJ2-2, the full variable domain reads DSGVTQTPKHLITATGQRVTLRCSPRSGDLSVYWYQQSLDQGLQFLIQYYNGEERAKGNILERFSAQQFPDLHSELNLSSLELGDSALYFCASSVGPYPNTGELFFGEGSRLTVL.

The V call is TRBV4-1, the J call TRBJ1-6, with TRBD1 matching 12 bases. J gave up 7 bases and V 6 bases, and 7 bases lay outside the gene matches. Per germline, CDR1 MGHRA and CDR2 YSYEKL. The CDR3 contains 16 residues. The CDR3 DNA is TGCGCCAGCAGAAGGGACAGGGGGCTTTTGAATTCACCCCTCCACTTT. Its protein product is CASRRDRGLLNSPLHF.

The V call is TRBV27, the J call TRBJ2-1; 9 bases line up with TRBD1. The V segment lost 8 bases and the J segment 5 bases; nucleotides outside the gene matches: 7. The CDR3 consists of 14 residues. Germline CDR1 and CDR2: MNHEY and SMNVEV (reference sequence). Here the CDR3 DNA reads TGTGCCAGCTCTTCCGGGACAGGGCACAATGAGCAGTTCTTC. Translated: CASSSGTGHNEQFF.

The chain recombines TRBV28 with TRBJ1-3; tentative D call: TRBD1 (6 bases). Trimming removed 3 bases at V and 0 bases at J, with 12 bases between. The CDR3 contains 16 residues. The germline CDR1 and CDR2 sequences are MDHEN and SYDVKM. The CDR3 here is CASSLRRGASGNTIYF. The CDR3 nucleotides read TGTGCCAGCAGTTTGCGGAGGGGGGCCTCTGGAAACACCATATATTTT.

The gene calls are TRBV5-8 and TRBJ2-7; D is ambiguous. Germline loops: CDR1 SGHTS, CDR2 YDEGEE. The CDR3 consists of 14 residues. Between the trimmed V and J ends, which lost 4 bases and 6 bases, there was a span of 17 bases. CDR3: CASSPSPGRCEQYF. Written as DNA, the CDR3 is TGTGCCAGCAGCCCCAGCCCCGGGCGATGCGAGCAGTACTTC.

The CDR3 coding sequence is TGTGCCACCAGCAGAAATCCCGGGACTCCCACAGATACGCAGTATTTT. It is translated as CATSRNPGTPTDTQYF. J is TRBJ2-3 and V is TRBV15; D perhaps matches TRBD2 (6 bases). The germline V gene has CDR1 LNHNV and CDR2 YYDKDF (reference sequence). V was clipped by 2 bases and J by 2 bases, with 14 bases between them. This CDR3 has 16 amino acids.

The rearrangement joins TRBV7-8 to TRBJ2-3, with D unclear. This CDR3 region has 15 residues. CDR1 is SGHVS, CDR2 FQNEAQ, per germline. The V and J ends lost 5 bases and 0 bases respectively, with 12 bases between them. The CDR3 nucleotides read TGTGCCAGCAGCCAGTACGTGGGTAGCACAGATACGCAGTATTTT. Translation: CASSQYVGSTDTQYF.

This chain joins TRBV6-5 and TRBJ1-5, with D perhaps matching TRBD1 (6 bases). With 8 bases removed from V and 6 bases from J, the gap between germline ends came to 11 bases. The germline gives CDR1 MNHEY, CDR2 SVGAGI. The CDR3 extends over 12 amino acids. In nucleotides, the CDR3 is TGTGCCAGCGGCGGGGGGCCTCAGCCCCAGCATTTT. It is translated as CASGGGPQPQHF.

The chain recombines TRBV27 with TRBJ2-5, with D tentatively TRBD1 or TRBD2 (5 bases each). Germline V gives CDR1 MNHEY, CDR2 SMNVEV (reference sequence). The CDR3 has 14 residues. V dropped 5 bases and J dropped 7 bases, with 17 bases sitting between them. The CDR3 loop reads CASSLTGHRGTQYF. As DNA, the CDR3 is TGTGCCAGCAGTCTGACTGGACACCGGGGGACCCAGTACTTC.

The chain is built from TRBV7-6 and TRBJ2-3; 10 nucleotides agree with TRBD2. This CDR3 is built from 18 residues. CDR1 is SGHVS and CDR2 is FNYEAQ in the germline V gene. The J segment lost 4 bases and the V segment lost 1 base, leaving 11 bases of the junction unmatched. The DNA for the CDR3 is TGTGCCAGCAGCTTAGGCCCAGGAGCGGGGGGGGCATCAGATACGCAGTATTTT. It yields the protein CASSLGPGAGGASDTQYF.

The CDR3 is CASSQDSNGRPTDTQYF. The DNA of the CDR3 is TGCGCCAGCAGCCAAGATTCAAACGGGAGGCCCACAGATACGCAGTATTTT. The chain has TRBV4-3 and TRBJ2-3; TRBD2 aligns across 7 bases. The J segment lost 2 bases and the V segment lost 0 bases, leaving 8 bases of the junction unmatched. This CDR3 has 17 residues. Germline V gene lookup returns CDR1 LGHNA and CDR2 YSLEER.

The chain combines TRBV4-2 with TRBJ2-7; no reliable D call. The CDR3 has 13 residues. V was shortened by 1 base and J by 5 bases, with 9 bases between the two germline ends. The germline CDR1 and CDR2 sequences are LGHNA and YNFKEQ. In nucleotides, the CDR3 is TGTGCCAGCAGCCAAGCCCCTTCTAACGAGCAGTACTTC. Protein: CASSQAPSNEQYF.

Comment on this clone: The junction does not match germline at one end; this may be a read error. This chain's CDR3 is CASSLEQGAAYEQYF. The CDR3 nucleotides read TGTGCCAGCAGCCTAGAGCAGGGGGCGGCCTACGAGCAGTACTTC. This chain uses TRBV11-2 with TRBJ2-7; 8 bases align to TRBD1. Germline V gives CDR1 SGHAT, CDR2 FQNNGV. This CDR3 is 15 amino acids long.

The J gene is TRBJ2-3, the V gene TRBV27, with a possible D match to TRBD2 (6 bases). V was pared by 3 bases and J by 5 bases, with 12 bases between. Germline V gene lookup returns CDR1 MNHEY and CDR2 SMNVEV (reference sequence). The CDR3 extends over 14 amino acids. The CDR3 nucleotides read TGTGCCAGCAGTTTTGGGGTGGGAGGAGATACGCAGTATTTT. This codes for CASSFGVGGDTQYF.

This clone was found once. The J gene is TRBJ2-1, the V gene TRBV18; 8 bases line up with TRBD2. The CDR3 is 16 residues long. J gave up 3 bases and V 3 bases, and 7 bases lay outside the gene matches. Germline V gene sequence: CDR1 KGHSH, CDR2 LQKENI. CDR3 sequence reads: CASSPYPTSGYNEQFF. The CDR3 DNA is TGTGCCAGCTCACCTTATCCCACTAGCGGCTACAATGAGCAGTTCTTC.

This chain joins TRBV5-6 and TRBJ1-3, with D perhaps matching TRBD1 (5 bases). Trimming left V 2 bases short and J 3 bases short, with 12 bases between. Looked up from germline, CDR1 is SGHDT and CDR2 is YYEEEE. The CDR3 extends over 15 amino acids. This chain's CDR3 is CASSLLKGLGNTIYF. The DNA of the CDR3 is TGTGCCAGCAGCTTACTCAAGGGGCTTGGAAACACCATATATTTT. The full variable domain, with the rest looked up from reference TRBV5-6 and TRBJ1-3, is DAGVTQSPTHLIKTRGQQVTLRCSPKSGHDTVSWYQQALGQGPQFIFQYYEEEERQRGNFPDRFSGHQFPNYSSELNVNALLLGDSALYLCASSLLKGLGNTIYFGEGSWLTVV.

This clone came up once. V is TRBV2 and J is TRBJ2-1; D possibly corresponds to TRBD2 (5 bases). The germline V and J ends were trimmed by 0 bases and 8 bases, with 8 bases remaining between them. Germline CDR1 is SNHLY and CDR2 is FYNNEI. This CDR3 is 13 amino acids long. CDR3 DNA: TGTGCCAGCAGTGAAGCGAGGGCCGATGAGCAGTTCTTC. Translating gives CASSEARADEQFF.

J is TRBJ2-3 and V is TRBV10-3; 7 bases are a match to TRBD2. J lost 4 bases, V lost 8 bases, and 15 bases had no gene match. The germline V gene encodes CDR1 ENHRY and CDR2 SYGVKD. The CDR3 runs to 16 residues. In nucleotides, the CDR3 is TGTGCCATCCGCCAGGCGGGAGTACTCACCCCAGATACGCAGTATTTT. It codes for CAIRQAGVLTPDTQYF.

The rearrangement links TRBV28 to TRBJ2-3, with D possibly TRBD1 on 5 matching bases. The CDR3 has 16 amino acids. Germline V gene lookup returns CDR1 MDHEN and CDR2 SYDVKM. With 5 bases removed from V and 5 bases from J, the gap between germline ends came to 20 bases. The CDR3 region is CASSPLPTQGGDTQYF. The CDR3, as DNA: TGTGCCAGCAGTCCCCTCCCCACCCAGGGTGGAGATACGCAGTATTTT.

This chain links TRBV28 with TRBJ1-5; 8 nucleotides match TRBD1. This CDR3 comprises 14 residues. V shed 5 bases, J shed 6 bases, and the junction held 6 bases outside the gene matches. Germline CDR1 MDHEN, CDR2 SYDVKM. CDR3 in DNA: TGTGCCAGCAGTACCAGGGGGCAGGGTCAGCCCCAGCATTTT. The encoded protein is CASSTRGQGQPQHF.

The chain has TRBV28 and TRBJ2-3; 14 nucleotides line up with TRBD2. Trimming took 5 bases from V and 1 from J; bases not matched to a gene: 8. CDR1 and CDR2 (germline): MDHEN, SYDVKM. The CDR3 contains 18 residues. The CDR3 spells CASSPLGLAGVGTDTQYF. In nucleotides, the CDR3 is TGTGCCAGCAGTCCCCTGGGACTAGCGGGAGTCGGCACAGATACGCAGTATTTT.

V gene TRBV7-2 combines with J gene TRBJ2-5, with a weak D call TRBD1 (6 bases). CDR3 length: 18 amino acids. The ends were cut back, 2 bases at V and 1 base at J, with 20 bases in the middle. Looked up from germline, CDR1 is SGHTA and CDR2 is FQGNSA. CDR3 sequence (DNA): TGTGCCAGCAGCTTAAAGGGAACGGACAGCGTAATCCAAGAGACCCAGTACTTC. This codes for CASSLKGTDSVIQETQYF.

This chain links TRBV13 with TRBJ2-1, with D possibly TRBD2 on 5 matching bases. Germline loops: CDR1 PRHDT, CDR2 FYEKMQ (reference sequence). This CDR3 is 14 amino acids long. The ends were cut back, 2 bases at V and 8 bases at J, with 13 bases in the middle. The CDR3 region has the DNA TGTGCCAGCAGCTTAAGGAACTGGCGGGATGAGCAGTTCTTC. Protein: CASSLRNWRDEQFF.

This clone was observed a single time. V is TRBV4-1 and J is TRBJ2-1; no definite D call. V dropped 1 base and J dropped 6 bases, with 7 bases sitting between them. The CDR3 length is 13 residues. The germline V gene has CDR1 MGHRA and CDR2 YSYEKL. Here the CDR3 DNA reads TGCGCCAGCAGCCAAGGATCCGGCAATGAGCAGTTCTTC. It encodes CASSQGSGNEQFF.

This sequence joins TRBV27 and TRBJ2-7, with 10 bases fitting TRBD1. The CDR3 covers 17 residues. V dropped 3 bases and J dropped 3; count of bases not matched to a gene: 11. Germline CDR1 is MNHEY and CDR2 is SMNVEV (reference sequence). CDR3 DNA sequence: TGTGCCAGCAGTTTTATCCCCGGGACAGGGGAATACTACGAGCAGTACTTC. Protein: CASSFIPGTGEYYEQYF.

The chain is built from TRBV6-5 and TRBJ1-4; D is perhaps TRBD1 (5 bases). The germline gives CDR1 MNHEY, CDR2 SVGAGI. The CDR3 spans 15 residues. Trimming removed 1 base at V and 2 bases at J, with 8 bases between. The CDR3 sequence: CASSYLGGTNEKLFF. As DNA, the CDR3 is TGTGCCAGCAGTTACTTGGGGGGTACTAATGAAAAACTGTTTTTT.

V is TRBV7-9 and J is TRBJ1-1; 8 nucleotides agree with TRBD1. The CDR3 extends over 17 amino acids. The ends lost 5 bases at V and 1 base at J; junction bases unmatched: 12. The germline CDR1 and CDR2 sequences are SEHNR and FQNEAQ (reference sequence). CDR3 DNA: TGTGCCAGCAGCCACACAGGACAGGGAGAATGGAACACTGAAGCTTTCTTT. This gives the protein CASSHTGQGEWNTEAFF.